The 19 T cell receptor beta chains below were found in one sample sequenced in a study of blood T cell repertoires in COVID-19. Assay used: immunoSEQ multiplex PCR; TCRdb lists only in-frame clones, some missing. Counted here are around 190,000 clones, 81% occurring once; the ten biggest clones make up 11%. Sequencing input: peripheral blood. The receptors shown here come from a woman in her forties with COVID-19, enrolled during active disease.

This clone came up once. The J gene is TRBJ2-5, the V gene TRBV28, with D unclear. This CDR3 region has 12 residues. Germline V gene sequence: CDR1 MDHEN, CDR2 SYDVKM. Trimming cost V 6 bases and J 7 bases, with 12 bases left between them. CDR3 in amino acids: CASSIETGTQYF. The CDR3 nucleotides read TGTGCCAGCAGCATCGAGACGGGGACCCAGTACTTC.

The V and J genes are TRBV29-1 and TRBJ2-2, with D maybe TRBD1 (5 bases). The CDR3 is made up of 14 amino acids. V dropped 7 bases and J dropped 3 bases, with 15 bases sitting between them. Germline V gene sequence: CDR1 SQVTM, CDR2 ANQGSEA. The CDR3 DNA follows: TGCAGCGCCGGACCTGGGGCCGACACCGGGGAGCTGTTTTTT. As protein: CSAGPGADTGELFF.

J is TRBJ2-1 and V is TRBV6-1; 12 bases agree with TRBD2. The CDR3 loop spans 18 amino acids. The ends lost 4 bases at V and 4 bases at J; junction bases unmatched: 11. CDR1 is MNHNS, CDR2 SASEGT, per germline. CDR3 sequence: CASSAVGLAGLGYNEQFF. The DNA for the CDR3 is TGTGCCAGCAGTGCCGTGGGACTAGCGGGCCTCGGATACAATGAGCAGTTCTTC.

The chain is built from TRBV5-8 and TRBJ2-2; TRBD2 might be the D (7 bases). The ends were cut back, 4 bases at V and 5 bases at J, with 15 bases in the middle. The CDR3 consists of 15 residues. Germline V gene data show CDR1 as SGHTS and CDR2 as YDEGEE. CDR3 residues: CASSGGGARTGELFF. The CDR3 region has the DNA TGTGCCAGCAGCGGAGGGGGGGCGCGGACCGGGGAGCTGTTTTTT.

The chain carries TRBV9 and TRBJ2-3; D remains ambiguous. Trimming pared 0 bases from V and 4 bases from J, leaving 12 bases between. CDR1 SGDLS and CDR2 YYNGEE come from the germline V gene. This CDR3 is built from 15 residues. The chain's CDR3 is CASSVEAELPDTQYF. CDR3 bases: TGTGCCAGCAGCGTAGAGGCGGAGCTCCCAGATACGCAGTATTTT.

V is TRBV25-1 and J is TRBJ2-1, with D unclear. There are 12 residues in the CDR3. Germline CDR1 MGHDK, CDR2 SYGVNS. Trimming took 5 bases from V and 10 from J, leaving 12 bases between them. CDR3 protein: CASSPLAGEQFF. DNA for the CDR3: TGTGCCAGCAGTCCCCTGGCAGGCGAGCAGTTCTTC.

This rearrangement joins TRBV5-6 to TRBJ1-2; no definite D call. V was trimmed by 4 bases and J by 4 bases, leaving 20 bases between them. The length of the CDR3 is 16 residues. CDR1 and CDR2 from the germline V gene are SGHDT and YYEEEE. CDR3 protein: CASSGRYMTLSYGYTF. The CDR3 DNA sequence: TGTGCCAGCAGCGGCCGCTATATGACTCTAAGCTATGGCTACACCTTC.

The table lists this clone with many counts. The chain has TRBV6-5 and TRBJ2-3, with 8 nucleotides matching TRBD2. Per the germline V gene, CDR1 is MNHEY and CDR2 is SVGAGI. The CDR3 length is 14 residues. The J segment lost 1 base and the V segment lost 9 bases, leaving 6 bases of the junction unmatched. The CDR3 loop reads CASEGLGGTDTQYF. In DNA, the CDR3 is TGTGCCAGTGAGGGACTAGGGGGCACAGATACGCAGTATTTT.

J is TRBJ2-3 and V is TRBV9, with 8 bases that match TRBD2. Germline CDR1 and CDR2: SGDLS and YYNGEE. J lost 0 bases, V lost 4 bases, and 10 bases had no gene match. The CDR3 has 17 amino acids. This chain's CDR3 is CASSPSSSGSSTDTQYF. The CDR3 DNA is TGTGCCAGCAGCCCCTCCTCTAGCGGGTCTAGCACAGATACGCAGTATTTT.

The chain employs TRBV6-1 and TRBJ2-1; TRBD2 agrees at 7 bases. The CDR3 contains 15 residues. V shed 2 bases, J shed 4 bases, and the junction held 5 bases outside the gene matches. Germline CDR1 and CDR2: MNHNS and SASEGT. The CDR3 coding sequence is TGTGCCAGCAGTGAATACGCGGGAGTATACAATGAGCAGTTCTTC. It specifies CASSEYAGVYNEQFF.

This clone was observed a few times. The chain links TRBV19 to TRBJ1-6; 8 nucleotides align to TRBD1. The V segment lost 6 bases and the J segment 7 bases; nucleotides outside the gene matches: 17. Germline lookup yields CDR1 LNHDA and CDR2 SQIVND (reference sequence). CDR3 length: 18 residues. The CDR3 DNA follows: TGTGCCAGTAGCCAACAGTCTTCAACCCAGGGGGCGAATTCACCCCTCCACTTT. Amino acids: CASSQQSSTQGANSPLHF.

The CDR3 here is CATSDPHRDRVSTEAFF. The CDR3 bases are TGTGCCACCAGTGATCCCCACCGGGACAGGGTTTCGACTGAAGCTTTCTTT. This chain connects TRBV24-1 to TRBJ1-1, with TRBD1 matching 9 bases. V shed 3 bases and J 5 bases; nucleotides not matched to a gene: 12. Germline V gene sequence: CDR1 KGHDR, CDR2 SFDVKD. The CDR3 has 17 residues.

The CDR3 loop reads CASRAGGATNEKLFF. DNA of the CDR3: TGTGCCAGCAGGGCGGGGGGAGCAACTAATGAAAAACTGTTTTTT. This sequence joins TRBV7-8 and TRBJ1-4, with D perhaps TRBD1 (5 bases). Germline CDR1 SGHVS, CDR2 FQNEAQ. Trimming stripped 6 bases from V and 0 bases from J, with 11 bases between. The CDR3 runs to 15 residues. Variable domain in full (rest from reference TRBV7-8 and TRBJ1-4): GAGVSQSPRYKVAKRGQDVALRCDPISGHVSLFWYQQALGQGPEFLTYFQNEAQLDKSGLPSDRFFAERPEGSVSTLKIQRTQQEDSAVYLCASRAGGATNEKLFFGSGTQLSVL.

This clone appeared a single time. The CDR3: CAWSPWTEVPYGYTF. The CDR3 coding sequence is TGTGCCTGGAGTCCCTGGACAGAGGTTCCCTATGGCTACACCTTC. The genes are TRBV30 and TRBJ1-2, with TRBD1 as a possible D gene (6 bases). This CDR3 contains 15 residues. Germline CDR1 and CDR2: GTSNPN and SVGIG (reference sequence). V lost 2 bases and J 4 bases, leaving 17 bases between the germline ends.

This chain uses TRBV19 with TRBJ1-5; TRBD1 is a possible D gene (5 bases). Germline V CDR1 and CDR2: LNHDA, SQIVND (reference sequence). The CDR3 is made up of 16 amino acids. V was clipped by 3 bases and J by 2 bases, with 14 bases between them. CDR3 nucleotides: TGTGCCAGTAGTATGAGGATAGGGGAGGGCAATCAGCCCCAGCATTTT. It codes for CASSMRIGEGNQPQHF.

V is TRBV19 and J is TRBJ2-7; 11 nucleotides align to TRBD2. The V gene's germline CDR1 is LNHDA and CDR2 SQIVND (reference sequence). V dropped 10 bases and J dropped 0; count of bases not matched to a gene: 8. The length of the CDR3 is 15 residues. This CDR3 is CATTPSGRSSYEQYF. The CDR3, as DNA: TGTGCCACCACCCCTAGCGGGAGGAGCTCCTACGAGCAGTACTTC.

The chain couples TRBV10-2 to TRBJ1-5, with 10 bases aligning to TRBD1. The CDR3 length is 14 residues. Germline V gene lookup returns CDR1 WSHSY and CDR2 SAAADI. V lost 4 bases to trimming and J lost 7 bases; unmatched junction nucleotides: 4. The CDR3 nucleotides read TGCGCCAGCAGTGGGACAGGGGGTGGACAGCCCCAGCATTTT. Residues: CASSGTGGGQPQHF.

This clone appeared once. This chain links TRBV10-3 with TRBJ1-1; perhaps TRBD1 as D (6 bases). Per germline, CDR1 ENHRY and CDR2 SYGVKD. Trimming shortened V by 6 bases and J by 0 bases, and 14 bases separated the two germline ends. There are 15 residues in the CDR3. CDR3 bases: TGTGCCATCAGGGAGGTGGACAGTATGAACACTGAAGCTTTCTTT. It codes for CAIREVDSMNTEAFF.

The V and J genes are TRBV12-3 or TRBV12-4 and TRBJ2-7, with 7 bases lining up with TRBD1. J lost 6 bases, V lost 3 bases, and 5 bases had no gene match. The CDR3 spans 13 residues. The CDR3 spells CASSFQGVGEQYV. For the CDR3, the DNA is TGTGCCAGCAGTTTTCAGGGGGTGGGCGAGCAGTACGTC.